The 18 T cell receptor beta chains reported below all come from one sample, sequenced in a study of T cell responses to AZD1222 COVID-19 vaccine. This table comes from immunoSEQ multiplex PCR, and its TCRdb copy is limited to in-frame clones, with some not included. The repertoire holds some 120,000 clones, with 70% to 90% as singletons. This specimen consisted of peripheral blood, obtained on day 0 of AZD1222 vaccination. These receptors were obtained from an adult in good health.

The chain combines TRBV5-1 with TRBJ2-2; D unresolved. CDR1 is SGHRS, CDR2 YFSETQ, per germline. CDR3 size: 15 residues. Trimming took 4 bases from V and 5 from J, leaving 15 bases between them. CDR3 sequence (DNA): TGCGCCAGCAGCCTATCGGACCCCCCGACCGGGGAGCTGTTTTTT. Translation gives CASSLSDPPTGELFF.

The V call is TRBV28, the J call TRBJ2-1, with D unresolved. V lost 4 bases and J 0 bases, leaving 10 bases between the germline ends. The germline CDR1 and CDR2 sequences are MDHEN and SYDVKM. The CDR3 is made up of 15 amino acids. The CDR3 coding sequence is TGTGCCAGCAGTTATCGGCGGAGCTCCTACAATGAGCAGTTCTTC. Translating it yields CASSYRRSSYNEQFF.

The chain combines TRBV2 with TRBJ2-2, with a possible D match to TRBD1 (6 bases). Trimming shortened V by 6 bases and J by 0 bases, and 17 bases separated the two germline ends. Germline V gene lookup returns CDR1 SNHLY and CDR2 FYNNEI. This CDR3 spans 17 amino acids. CDR3 sequence: CASSRDTSTTNTGELFF. The CDR3 region has the DNA TGTGCCAGCAGCCGGGACACCTCAACGACGAACACCGGGGAGCTGTTTTTT.

The chain uses TRBV20-1 and TRBJ2-1; 7 bases are shared with TRBD2. Looked up from germline, CDR1 is DFQATT and CDR2 is SNEGSKA (reference sequence). Trimming removed 3 bases from V and 9 bases from J; junction bases left unmatched: 8. The CDR3 spans 13 residues. The CDR3 region is CSASFLAASEQFF. The CDR3 coding sequence is TGCAGTGCTAGTTTCCTAGCGGCGAGTGAGCAGTTCTTC.

The genes are TRBV19 and TRBJ2-2; 8 nucleotides agree with TRBD1. The CDR3 has 15 residues. The junction had 4 bases not matched to a gene; V was cut back by 7 bases and J by 0 bases. CDR1 is LNHDA, CDR2 SQIVND, per germline (reference sequence). This CDR3 reads CASTPGQANTGELFF. In DNA, the CDR3 is TGTGCCAGTACCCCGGGACAGGCGAACACCGGGGAGCTGTTTTTT.

V is TRBV9 and J is TRBJ1-6; D unclear. The CDR3 sequence is 14 residues long. Trimming shortened V by 1 base and J by 7 bases, and 9 bases separated the two germline ends. Germline lookup yields CDR1 SGDLS and CDR2 YYNGEE. As DNA, the CDR3 is TGTGCCAGCAGCGTATCCCCAATGAATTCACCCCTCCACTTT. It specifies CASSVSPMNSPLHF.

This clone was found a few times. The chain uses TRBV19 and TRBJ2-1; D ambiguous. Trimming removed 5 bases at V and 7 bases at J, with 9 bases between. The CDR3 totals 12 residues. The germline CDR1 and CDR2 sequences are LNHDA and SQIVND (reference sequence). The CDR3 DNA reads as TGTGCCAGTAGTCCCACACGGAATGAGCAGTTCTTC. Translated: CASSPTRNEQFF.

This clone has just one count. This chain links TRBV7-3 with TRBJ2-3, with 7 positions matching TRBD2. The CDR3 spans 16 residues. Per germline, CDR1 SGHTA and CDR2 FQGTGA. After removal of 2 bases from V and 0 bases from J, the junction contained 5 bases not matched to a gene. Written as DNA, the CDR3 is TGTGCCAGCAGCTTATTTGCGGGAGCGAGCACAGATACGCAGTATTTT. Its translation: CASSLFAGASTDTQYF.

The chain couples TRBV27 to TRBJ2-3, with TRBD2 identical over 12 bases. Looked up from germline, CDR1 is MNHEY and CDR2 is SMNVEV (reference sequence). The CDR3 sequence is 17 residues long. The V segment lost 3 bases and the J segment 6 bases; nucleotides outside the gene matches: 10. The CDR3 DNA reads TGTGCCAGCAGTTTGACTAGCGGGGGCCAAGTCAGGGATACGCAGTATTTT. As protein: CASSLTSGGQVRDTQYF.

J is TRBJ2-2 and V is TRBV3-1 (or the pseudogene TRBV3-2); 10 nucleotides agree with TRBD1. Germline CDR1 LGHDT, CDR2 YNNKEL (reference sequence). The V segment lost 4 bases and the J segment 4 bases; nucleotides outside the gene matches: 12. The CDR3 loop spans 18 amino acids. The CDR3 DNA is TGTGCCAGCAGCCTGACCCCGGGGGACAGGGGATCCACCGGGGAGCTGTTTTTT. Protein sequence: CASSLTPGDRGSTGELFF.

This clone was seen many times. The chain joins TRBV5-4 to TRBJ2-7; D possibly corresponds to TRBD2 (6 bases). The CDR3 runs to 15 residues. Germline-derived CDR1 and CDR2 are SGHNT and YYREEE (reference sequence). The germline V and J ends were trimmed by 4 bases and 2 bases, with 16 bases remaining between them. The CDR3 nucleotides are TGTGCCAGCAGCCCTATCCCCGGGGGTGCCTACGAGCAGTACTTC. It translates to CASSPIPGGAYEQYF.

The chain couples TRBV5-1 to TRBJ1-1; D is ambiguous. The V and J ends lost 0 bases and 0 bases respectively, with 6 bases between them. The germline CDR1 and CDR2 sequences are SGHRS and YFSETQ. This CDR3 has 14 residues. The CDR3 DNA is TGCGCCAGCAGCTTGGGACCCATGAACACTGAAGCTTTCTTT. Protein: CASSLGPMNTEAFF.

The chain recombines TRBV28 with TRBJ2-7; D is ambiguous. There are 12 residues in the CDR3. V lost 2 bases to trimming and J lost 2 bases, with 4 bases between them. The V gene's germline CDR1 is MDHEN and CDR2 SYDVKM. This CDR3 is CASSLKAYEQYF. For the CDR3, the DNA is TGTGCCAGCAGTTTAAAAGCCTACGAGCAGTACTTC.

This clone was seen many times. The chain recombines TRBV19 with TRBJ1-1; the D gene is possibly TRBD1 (5 bases). V was cut by 6 bases and J by 0 bases, with 11 bases left in between. This CDR3 contains 14 residues. The V gene's germline CDR1 is LNHDA and CDR2 SQIVND (reference sequence). For the CDR3, the DNA is TGTGCCAGTAGCCCGGCGGGGCTGAACACTGAAGCTTTCTTT. Its translation: CASSPAGLNTEAFF.

The chain links TRBV28 to TRBJ2-3, with D possibly being TRBD1 or TRBD2 (6 bases each). The CDR3 length is 15 residues. V was shortened by 1 base and J by 4 bases, with 12 bases between the two germline ends. Germline V gene lookup returns CDR1 MDHEN and CDR2 SYDVKM. CDR3 nucleotide sequence: TGTGCCAGCAGTTTATCGCAGGGGAGGTCAGATACGCAGTATTTT. Translating it yields CASSLSQGRSDTQYF.

V and J are TRBV2 and TRBJ2-5; D might be TRBD2 (5 bases). V lost 0 bases and J 8 bases, leaving 10 bases between the germline ends. Germline V gene data show CDR1 as SNHLY and CDR2 as FYNNEI. This CDR3 has 13 amino acids. The CDR3 is CASSEALRGTQYF. The DNA of the CDR3 is TGTGCCAGCAGTGAAGCGCTTCGGGGAACCCAGTACTTC.

This clone was seen only a few times. The rearrangement links TRBV7-9 to TRBJ1-2; D might be TRBD1 (6 bases). The length of the CDR3 is 14 residues. Looked up from germline, CDR1 is SEHNR and CDR2 is FQNEAQ (reference sequence). The V gene lost 1 base and the J gene lost 4 bases, with 10 bases spanning the gap. The CDR3, as DNA: TGTGCCAGCAGCTTAGTATCAGGGGTCTATGGCTACACCTTC. The encoded protein is CASSLVSGVYGYTF. Looking up the rest from reference TRBV7-9 and TRBJ1-2 gives the full variable domain: DTGVSQNPRHKITKRGQNVTFRCDPISEHNRLYWYRQTLGQGPEFLTYFQNEAQLEKSRLLSDRFSAERPKGSFSTLEIQRTEQGDSAMYLCASSLVSGVYGYTFGSGTRLTVV.

V gene TRBV4-1 combines with J gene TRBJ1-1; D uncertain. Germline V gene lookup returns CDR1 MGHRA and CDR2 YSYEKL. Trimming took 4 bases from V and 6 from J, leaving 15 bases between them. The CDR3 totals 14 residues. The CDR3 spells CASSPPVRTAEAFF. The CDR3 DNA follows: TGCGCCAGCAGCCCTCCTGTGAGGACCGCTGAAGCTTTCTTT.